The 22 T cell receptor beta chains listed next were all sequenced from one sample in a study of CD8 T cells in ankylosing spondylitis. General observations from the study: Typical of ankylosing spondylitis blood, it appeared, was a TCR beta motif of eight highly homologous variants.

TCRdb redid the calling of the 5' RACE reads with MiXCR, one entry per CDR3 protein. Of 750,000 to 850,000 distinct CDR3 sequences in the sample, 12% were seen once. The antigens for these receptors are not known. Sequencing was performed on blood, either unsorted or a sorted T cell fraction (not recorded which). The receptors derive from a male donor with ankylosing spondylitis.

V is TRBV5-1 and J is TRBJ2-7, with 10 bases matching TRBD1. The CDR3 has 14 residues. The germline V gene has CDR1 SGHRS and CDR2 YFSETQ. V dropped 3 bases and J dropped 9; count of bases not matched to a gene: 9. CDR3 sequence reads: CASSSGTGVVLQYF. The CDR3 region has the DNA TGCGCCAGCAGCTCCGGGACAGGGGTCGTTCTGCAGTACTTC.

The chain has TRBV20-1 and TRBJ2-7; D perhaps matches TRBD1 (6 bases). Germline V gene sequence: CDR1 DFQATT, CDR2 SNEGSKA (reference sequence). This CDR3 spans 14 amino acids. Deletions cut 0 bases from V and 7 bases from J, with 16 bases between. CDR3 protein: CSARDRTGMEEQYF. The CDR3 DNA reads TGCAGTGCTAGAGATAGAACAGGGATGGAAGAGCAGTACTTC.

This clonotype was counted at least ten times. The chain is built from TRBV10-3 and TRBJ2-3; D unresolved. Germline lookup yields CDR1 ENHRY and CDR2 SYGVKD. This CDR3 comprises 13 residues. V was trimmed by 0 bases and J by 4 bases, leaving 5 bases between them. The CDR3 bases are TGTGCCATCAGTGAGTCACGGGCAGATACGCAGTATTTT. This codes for CAISESRADTQYF.

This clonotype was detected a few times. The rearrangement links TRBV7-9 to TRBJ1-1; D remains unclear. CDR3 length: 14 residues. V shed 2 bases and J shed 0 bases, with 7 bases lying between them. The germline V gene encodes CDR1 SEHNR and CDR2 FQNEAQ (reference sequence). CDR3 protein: CASSLQQMNTEAFF. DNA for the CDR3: TGTGCCAGCAGCTTACAGCAGATGAACACTGAAGCTTTCTTT.

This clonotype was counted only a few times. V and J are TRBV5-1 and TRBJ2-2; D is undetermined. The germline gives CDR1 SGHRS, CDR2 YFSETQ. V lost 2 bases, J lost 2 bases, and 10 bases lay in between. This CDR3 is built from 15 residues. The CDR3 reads CASSLLMGNTGELFF. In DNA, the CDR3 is TGCGCCAGCAGCTTATTAATGGGTAACACCGGGGAGCTGTTTTTT.

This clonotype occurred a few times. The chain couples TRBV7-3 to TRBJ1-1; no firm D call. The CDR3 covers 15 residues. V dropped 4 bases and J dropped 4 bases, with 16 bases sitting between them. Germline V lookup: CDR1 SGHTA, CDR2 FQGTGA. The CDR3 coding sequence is TGTGCCAGCAGCTACTTACACACGAGCAGCACTGAAGCTTTCTTT. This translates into CASSYLHTSSTEAFF.

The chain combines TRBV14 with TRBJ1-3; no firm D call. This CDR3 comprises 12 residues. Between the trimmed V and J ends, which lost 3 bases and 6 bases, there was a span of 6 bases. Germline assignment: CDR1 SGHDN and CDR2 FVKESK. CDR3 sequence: CASSHAVNTIYF. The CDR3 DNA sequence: TGTGCCAGCAGCCATGCTGTAAACACCATATATTTT.

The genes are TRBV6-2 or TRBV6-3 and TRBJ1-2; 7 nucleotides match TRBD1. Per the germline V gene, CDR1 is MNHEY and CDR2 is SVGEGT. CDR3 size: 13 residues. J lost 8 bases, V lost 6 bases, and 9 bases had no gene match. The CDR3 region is CASSPPGTAGYTF. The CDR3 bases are TGTGCCAGCAGCCCTCCCGGGACAGCCGGCTACACCTTC.

The CDR3 sequence: CASLGGAGYIVSGANVLTF. CDR3 coding DNA: TGTGCCAGCCTGGGGGGGGCAGGGTATATAGTTTCCGGGGCCAACGTCCTGACTTTC. The V call is TRBV6-1, the J call TRBJ2-6; maybe TRBD2 (7 bases). Germline CDR1 is MNHNS and CDR2 is SASEGT. The CDR3 totals 19 residues. Deletions cut 8 bases from V and 4 bases from J, with 27 bases between.

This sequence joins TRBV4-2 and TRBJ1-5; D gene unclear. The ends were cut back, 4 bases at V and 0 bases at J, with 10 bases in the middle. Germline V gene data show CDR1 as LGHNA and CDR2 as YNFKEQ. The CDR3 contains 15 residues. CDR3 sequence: CASSLTPHSNQPQHF. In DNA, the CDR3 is TGTGCCAGCAGCCTTACACCACATAGCAATCAGCCCCAGCATTTT.

CDR3 in amino acids: CSARWQYSNQPQHF. CDR3 DNA sequence: TGCAGTGCTAGATGGCAGTATAGCAATCAGCCCCAGCATTTT. The gene calls are TRBV20-1 and TRBJ1-5; D gene uncertain. Trimming cost V 2 bases and J 0 bases, with 8 bases left between them. CDR3 length: 14 amino acids. Germline assignment: CDR1 DFQATT and CDR2 SNEGSKA (reference sequence).

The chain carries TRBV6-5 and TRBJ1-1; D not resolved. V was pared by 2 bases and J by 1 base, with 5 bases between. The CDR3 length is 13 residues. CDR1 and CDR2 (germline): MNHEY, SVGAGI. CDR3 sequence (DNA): TGTGCCAGCAGTTACGTCTGGAACACTGAAGCTTTCTTT. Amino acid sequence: CASSYVWNTEAFF.

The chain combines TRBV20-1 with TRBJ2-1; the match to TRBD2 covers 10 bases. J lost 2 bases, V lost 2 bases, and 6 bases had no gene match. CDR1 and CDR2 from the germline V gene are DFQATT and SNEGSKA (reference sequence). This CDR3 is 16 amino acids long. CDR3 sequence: CSARSPSGSAYNEQFF. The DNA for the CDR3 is TGCAGTGCTAGAAGCCCTAGCGGGAGTGCCTACAATGAGCAGTTCTTC.

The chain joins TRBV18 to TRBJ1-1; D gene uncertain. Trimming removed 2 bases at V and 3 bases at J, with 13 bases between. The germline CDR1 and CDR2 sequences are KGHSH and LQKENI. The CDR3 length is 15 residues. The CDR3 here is CASSPGVNSYTEAFF. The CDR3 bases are TGTGCCAGCTCACCAGGTGTTAACAGCTACACTGAAGCTTTCTTT.

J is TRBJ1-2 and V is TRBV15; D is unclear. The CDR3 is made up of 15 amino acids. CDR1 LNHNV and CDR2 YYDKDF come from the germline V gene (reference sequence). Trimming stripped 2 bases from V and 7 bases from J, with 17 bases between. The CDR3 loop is CATSRHVGPLAGYTF. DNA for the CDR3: TGTGCCACCAGCAGACACGTCGGGCCCCTGGCTGGCTACACCTTC.

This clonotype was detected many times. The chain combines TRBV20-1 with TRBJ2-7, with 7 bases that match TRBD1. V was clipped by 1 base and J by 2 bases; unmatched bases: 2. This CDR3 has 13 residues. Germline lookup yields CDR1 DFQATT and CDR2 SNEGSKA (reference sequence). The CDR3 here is CSARGQGTYEQYF. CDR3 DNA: TGCAGTGCTAGAGGACAGGGAACCTACGAGCAGTACTTC.

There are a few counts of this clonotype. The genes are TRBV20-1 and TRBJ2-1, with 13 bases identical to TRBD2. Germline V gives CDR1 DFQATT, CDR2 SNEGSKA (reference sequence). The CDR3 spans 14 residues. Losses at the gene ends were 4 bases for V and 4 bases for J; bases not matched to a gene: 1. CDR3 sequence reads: CSAKGLAGYNEQFF. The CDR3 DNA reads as TGCAGTGCTAAGGGACTAGCGGGATACAATGAGCAGTTCTTC.

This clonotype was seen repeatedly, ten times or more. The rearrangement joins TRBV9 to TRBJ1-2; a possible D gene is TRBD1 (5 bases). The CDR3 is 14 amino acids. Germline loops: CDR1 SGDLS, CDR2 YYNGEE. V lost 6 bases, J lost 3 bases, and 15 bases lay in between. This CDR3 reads CASTPSTVDYGYTF. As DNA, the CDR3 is TGTGCCAGCACCCCCTCGACAGTGGACTATGGCTACACCTTC.

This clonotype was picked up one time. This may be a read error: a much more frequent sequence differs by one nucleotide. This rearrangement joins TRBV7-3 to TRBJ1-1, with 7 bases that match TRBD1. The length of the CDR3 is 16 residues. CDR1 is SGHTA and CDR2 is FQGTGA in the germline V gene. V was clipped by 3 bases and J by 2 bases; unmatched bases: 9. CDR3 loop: CASSLGPGQRNTEAFF. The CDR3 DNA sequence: TGTGCCAGCAGCTTGGGTCCGGGACAGCGAAACACTGAAGCTTTCTTT.

CDR3 sequence: CASSPPGGRGANTEAFF. CDR3 bases: TGTGCCAGCTCACCACCGGGCGGTCGGGGGGCCAACACTGAAGCTTTCTTT. The V gene is TRBV18, the J gene TRBJ1-1; perhaps TRBD1 as D (6 bases). V was clipped by 0 bases and J by 2 bases, with 16 bases between them. The germline V gene has CDR1 KGHSH and CDR2 LQKENI. The CDR3 sequence is 17 residues long. Variable domain in full (rest from reference TRBV18 and TRBJ1-1): NAGVMQNPRHLVRRRGQEARLRCSPMKGHSHVYWYRQLPEEGLKFMVYLQKENIIDESGMPKERFSAEFPKEGPSILRIQQVVRGDSAAYFCASSPPGGRGANTEAFFGQGTRLTVV.

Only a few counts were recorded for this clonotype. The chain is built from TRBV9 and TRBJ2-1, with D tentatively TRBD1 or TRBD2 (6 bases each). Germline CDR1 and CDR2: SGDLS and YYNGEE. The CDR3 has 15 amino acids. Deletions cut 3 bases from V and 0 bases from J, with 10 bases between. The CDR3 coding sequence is TGTGCCAGCAGCGGAGGGGGGTACTCCTACAATGAGCAGTTCTTC. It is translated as CASSGGGYSYNEQFF.

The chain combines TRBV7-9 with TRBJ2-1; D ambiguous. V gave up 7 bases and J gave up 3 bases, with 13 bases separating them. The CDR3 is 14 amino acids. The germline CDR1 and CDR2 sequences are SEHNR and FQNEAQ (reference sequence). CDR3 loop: CASTQGPLYNEQFF. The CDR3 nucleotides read TGTGCCAGCACCCAAGGGCCCCTCTACAATGAGCAGTTCTTC.